These T cell receptor beta chains were read from a single sample in a study of blood T cell repertoires in COVID-19. Assay: immunoSEQ multiplex PCR; the TCRdb copy retains only in-frame clones and omits some. The table lists tens of thousands of clones, just over 85% of them singletons. Sequenced sample: peripheral blood. The receptor set was obtained from a man aged 50-60 years with active or convalescent COVID-19. Both conserved end residues are trimmed from each CDR3. D genes are given only for firm matches. Expanded clones are given a class, and other clones once, few, many or no size at all.

TRBJ1-2	few	-	TRBV5-1	ASSLDRGGGYT
TRBJ2-3	-	TRBD2	TRBV27	ASSLGGGTDTQY
TRBJ1-3	-	TRBD1	TRBV27	ASSLFAGGVNSGNTIY
TRBJ2-3	-	TRBD1	TRBV6-5	ASLRTGDVFTQY
TRBJ1-6	-	TRBD1	TRBV11-2	ASSLRLETGGYSPLH
TRBJ2-3	-	-	TRBV5-6	ASSFQEGLDTQY
TRBJ1-1	-	-	TRBV6-5	ATLGPGQINTEAF
TRBJ2-7	-	TRBD2	TRBV18	ASSPTGGPYEQY
TRBJ1-1	-	TRBD1	TRBV15	ATSRETGWTEAF
TRBJ2-3	-	TRBD2	TRBV29-1	SSSLLAGGATDTQY
TRBJ2-3	-	TRBD1	TRBV5-5	ASRPTGNTDTQY
TRBJ1-2	-	-	TRBV28	ASSGVNYGYT
TRBJ1-2	-	-	TRBV11-2	ASSSAGAHGYT
TRBJ1-5	few	TRBD1	TRBV12-5	ASGLRGTEAGQPQH
TRBJ1-3	-	-	TRBV19	ASSMQGRSGNTIY
TRBJ2-2	-	TRBD2	TRBV4-2	ASSPTTSVDTGELF
TRBJ1-4	-	TRBD1	TRBV5-4	ASSLAQGRNEKLF
TRBJ1-6	-	TRBD1	TRBV5-1	ASSPRGQVISSYNSPLH
TRBJ1-2	-	TRBD1	TRBV11-2	ASSLSDREYGYT
TRBJ2-2	once	-	TRBV30	AWSVTRKGSGELF
TRBJ1-1	once	-	TRBV3-1/TRBV3-2	ASSLAGERTEAF
TRBJ1-6	-	TRBD1	TRBV28	ASSWSTGTAAYNSPLH
TRBJ1-1	-	TRBD1	TRBV6-5	ASRSSGGTEAF
TRBJ2-5	-	TRBD2	TRBV7-2	ASSRAGGTQETQY
TRBJ2-1	-	TRBD2	TRBV9	ASSVDPRPDASSGSSLYNEQF
TRBJ2-7	-	TRBD2	TRBV9	ASSVREGPHEQY
TRBJ2-2	-	TRBD1	TRBV19	ASRRGTGGTGELF
TRBJ2-5	-	TRBD2	TRBV7-2	ASSERVLAGDQETQY
TRBJ2-1	-	TRBD2	TRBV11-2	ASSLGGGSYNEQF
TRBJ2-2	once	-	TRBV12-5	ASGWHNSGELF
TRBJ1-5	-	TRBD1	TRBV28	ASSLNWYEGQGQPQH
TRBJ2-6	-	TRBD1	TRBV5-8	ASSLRQGYVWANVLT